The 12 T cell receptor beta chains in this list originate from one sample, sequenced in a study of T cells in Graves' hyperthyroidism and ophthalmopathy. Authors of the study amplified TCR beta CDR3 regions from RNA transcripts. During a first-round RT-PCR of the TCR CDR3, the HTBI primer set was used. One entry per CDR3 protein, called by TCRdb with MiXCR from the multiplex PCR reads. The profile shows 150,000 to 200,000 distinct CDR3 sequences, approximately 15% of them singletons. Sequencing input: blood. Receptors originate from a woman between 45 and 65 years old with Graves' hyperthyroidism.

The V and J genes are TRBV6-9 and TRBJ1-5, with D unresolved. In germline, CDR1 is MNHGY, CDR2 SVAAGI. V dropped 4 bases and J dropped 0 bases, with 13 bases sitting between them. The CDR3 runs 16 residues. The CDR3: CASSSRTQNSNQPQHF. CDR3 coding DNA: TGTGCCAGCAGTTCCCGTACACAGAATAGCAATCAGCCCCAGCATTTT.

At least ten counts were recorded for this clonotype. With a much larger clone just one base away, this may be a read error. This chain joins TRBV28 and TRBJ1-5; D not certain. The germline CDR1 and CDR2 sequences are MDHEN and SYDVKM. CDR3 size: 11 residues. CDR3 nucleotide sequence: TGTGCCAGCGGGGTCAATCGGCCCCAGCATTTT. This codes for CASGVNRPQHF. The variable domain in full, completed from reference TRBV28 and TRBJ1-5, reads DVKVTQSSRYLVKRTGEKVFLECVQDMDHENMFWYRQDPGLGLRLIYFSYDVKMKEKGDIPEGYSVSREKKERFSLILESASTNQTSMYLCASGVNRPQHFGDGTRLSIL.

As for this clonotype: Given a far larger clone just one base away, this is likely a sequencing read error. The V and J genes are TRBV6-2 or TRBV6-3 and TRBJ1-3; D unresolved. CDR1 and CDR2 from the germline V gene are MNHEY and SVGEGT. This CDR3 has 13 amino acids. The CDR3 nucleotides are TGTGCCGGCAGGCCGAGCTCTGGAAACACCATATATTTT. This translates into CAGRPSSGNTIYF.

This clonotype was observed at least ten times. This chain uses TRBV7-9 with TRBJ1-5; 8 nucleotides align to TRBD1. V shed 5 bases, J shed 4 bases, and the junction held 7 bases outside the gene matches. Germline V gene lookup returns CDR1 SEHNR and CDR2 FQNEAQ (reference sequence). This CDR3 has 15 amino acids. CDR3 DNA: TGTGCCAGCAGCGAAGGGACAGGCGTAAATCAGCCCCAGCATTTT. Translated, it gives CASSEGTGVNQPQHF.

This clonotype has at least ten counts. The CDR3 DNA reads as TGTGCCAGCTCACCATACTCATCCCAGGGCGGCAATCAGCCCCAGCATTTT. As protein: CASSPYSSQGGNQPQHF. This sequence joins TRBV18 and TRBJ1-5, with D possibly TRBD1 on 5 matching bases. CDR1 and CDR2 (germline): KGHSH, LQKENI. This CDR3 has 17 residues. V was cut by 2 bases and J by 2 bases, with 16 bases left in between.

In its sample, this clonotype was seen many times. V and J are TRBV6-1 and TRBJ1-3; D uncertain. Trimming left V 0 bases short and J 3 bases short, with 12 bases between. In germline, CDR1 is MNHNS, CDR2 SASEGT. The CDR3 extends over 16 amino acids. The chain's CDR3 is CASSEALREYGNTIYF. The DNA of the CDR3 is TGTGCCAGCAGTGAAGCGCTTCGGGAGTATGGAAACACCATATATTTT.

This clonotype has at least ten counts. The chain couples TRBV6-1 to TRBJ2-1; weak D call: TRBD2 (7 bases). V gave up 2 bases and J gave up 0 bases, with 8 bases separating them. Germline CDR1 reads MNHNS; CDR2 reads SASEGT. The CDR3 covers 15 residues. The CDR3 reads CASSERGGSYNEQFF. CDR3 DNA: TGTGCCAGCAGTGAAAGGGGGGGCTCCTACAATGAGCAGTTCTTC.

This clonotype came up many times. V gene TRBV12-3 or TRBV12-4 combines with J gene TRBJ1-2; D might be TRBD1 (6 bases). The CDR3 spans 13 residues. Trimming pared 1 base from V and 8 bases from J, leaving 11 bases between. CDR3 protein: CASSLDRDGGYTF. The CDR3 DNA reads TGTGCCAGCAGTTTAGACAGGGATGGCGGCTACACCTTC.

V is TRBV28 and J is TRBJ2-1; the match to TRBD2 covers 7 bases. J was trimmed by 6 bases and V by 5 bases; bases with no gene match: 10. The CDR3 is made up of 15 amino acids. Germline CDR1 and CDR2: MDHEN and SYDVKM. CDR3 DNA: TGTGCCAGCAGTCCCGGGACTAAACGGGGCAATGAGCAGTTCTTC. Translation: CASSPGTKRGNEQFF.

This clonotype was picked up many times. The rearrangement joins TRBV6-1 to TRBJ1-1; D is undetermined. The V end was cut by 3 bases, the J end by 6 bases, with 17 bases between. This CDR3 has 15 residues. Germline V gene lookup returns CDR1 MNHNS and CDR2 SASEGT. In nucleotides, the CDR3 is TGTGCCAGCAGTGATCCGGGAGCATTAGTTGCTGAAGCTTTCTTT. Translated: CASSDPGALVAEAFF.

This clonotype was observed at least ten times. V is TRBV9 and J is TRBJ1-1; no clear D gene. The length of the CDR3 is 14 residues. V was pared by 1 base and J by 4 bases, with 11 bases between. Germline values: CDR1 SGDLS, CDR2 YYNGEE. CDR3 loop: CASSVTPLPTEAFF. The CDR3 nucleotides read TGTGCCAGCAGCGTAACCCCCTTGCCCACTGAAGCTTTCTTT. Combining the CDR3 with reference TRBV9 and TRBJ1-1 gives the whole variable domain DSGVTQTPKHLITATGQRVTLRCSPRSGDLSVYWYQQSLDQGLQFLIQYYNGEERAKGNILERFSAQQFPDLHSELNLSSLELGDSALYFCASSVTPLPTEAFFGQGTRLTVV.

This clonotype showed up many times. J is TRBJ2-7 and V is TRBV7-9; 8 positions agree with TRBD1. Unmatched junction bases numbered 6, after V lost 0 bases and J lost 5 bases. CDR3 length: 15 amino acids. Germline CDR1 reads SEHNR; CDR2 reads FQNEAQ (reference sequence). The chain's CDR3 is CASSLAGQGFDEQYF. The DNA for the CDR3 is TGTGCCAGCAGCTTAGCAGGACAGGGTTTCGACGAGCAGTACTTC.